Listed here are 14 T cell receptor beta chains from one sample, sequenced in a study of control samples from healthy donors and cancer patients. Clones were sequenced by immunoSEQ multiplex PCR, and TCRdb holds only the in-frame ones, with some missing. The table has under 80,000 clones, about 93% seen once. The sample comprised blood. The receptors were gathered from a woman in her thirties or forties in good health.

The chain couples TRBV27 to TRBJ2-7; 11 bases align to TRBD2. The junction had 10 bases not matched to a gene; V was cut back by 6 bases and J by 3 bases. In germline, CDR1 is MNHEY, CDR2 SMNVEV (reference sequence). This CDR3 region has 16 residues. The CDR3, as DNA: TGTGCCAGCAGCCCCACACTAGCGGGGGTCAGCTACGAGCAGTACTTC. Its translation: CASSPTLAGVSYEQYF.

The genes are TRBV5-6 and TRBJ2-6; possible D gene TRBD2, 5 bases. Trimming took 2 bases from V and 0 from J, leaving 6 bases between them. From germline, CDR1 is SGHDT and CDR2 YYEEEE. The CDR3 extends over 15 amino acids. The CDR3 loop is CASSFRGSGANVLTF. CDR3 in DNA: TGTGCCAGCAGCTTCCGGGGCTCTGGGGCCAACGTCCTGACTTTC.

This chain links TRBV15 with TRBJ1-5; TRBD1 agrees at 8 bases. The ends lost 8 bases at V and 5 bases at J; junction bases unmatched: 5. The CDR3 covers 13 residues. Germline V gives CDR1 LNHNV, CDR2 YYDKDF (reference sequence). CDR3 coding DNA: TGTGCCACCGCTGGACAGGGCCATCAGCCCCAGCATTTT. Its protein product is CATAGQGHQPQHF.

This rearrangement joins TRBV7-8 to TRBJ1-4; the match to TRBD1 covers 8 bases. The CDR3 consists of 17 residues. Germline V gives CDR1 SGHVS, CDR2 FQNEAQ. Trimming cost V 5 bases and J 4 bases; bases outside gene matches: 12. CDR3 protein: CASSVLKMGQDNEKLFF. The CDR3, as DNA: TGTGCCAGCAGCGTCCTTAAAATGGGACAGGATAATGAAAAACTGTTTTTT.

J is TRBJ1-2 and V is TRBV19; D not certain. The CDR3 totals 15 residues. Germline loops: CDR1 LNHDA, CDR2 SQIVND (reference sequence). Trimming pared 8 bases from V and 3 bases from J, leaving 19 bases between. CDR3 bases: TGTGCCAGTGTTAAATTCGAGTTTCGGGACTATGGCTACACCTTC. This gives the protein CASVKFEFRDYGYTF.

The rearrangement uses TRBV19 and TRBJ2-2, with D unresolved. Germline V lookup: CDR1 LNHDA, CDR2 SQIVND (reference sequence). This CDR3 comprises 12 residues. V lost 0 bases to trimming and J lost 5 bases, with 1 base between them. The CDR3 DNA reads as TGTGCCAGTAGTATAGAAACCGGGGAGCTGTTTTTT. This gives the protein CASSIETGELFF.

This clone was found once. The chain recombines TRBV7-9 with TRBJ2-5; D possibly matches TRBD1 or TRBD2 (6 bases each). V gave up 6 bases and J gave up 0 bases, with 8 bases separating them. CDR3 size: 13 residues. Germline assignment: CDR1 SEHNR and CDR2 FQNEAQ (reference sequence). CDR3 nucleotides: TGTGCCAGCAGGGGGGGCCACCAAGAGACCCAGTACTTC. Translation gives CASRGGHQETQYF.

V is TRBV6-6 and J is TRBJ2-1, with TRBD2 identical over 12 bases. Germline CDR1 and CDR2: MNHNY and SVGAGI (reference sequence). The CDR3 runs to 15 residues. V gave up 7 bases and J gave up 3 bases; unmatched junction bases: 4. CDR3 amino acids: CASNKGLAGYNEQFF. The CDR3 DNA is TGTGCCAGCAACAAGGGACTAGCGGGCTACAATGAGCAGTTCTTC.

The chain joins TRBV6-5 to TRBJ1-6; D call uncertain. V was shortened by 3 bases and J by 7 bases, with 13 bases between the two germline ends. Germline V CDR1 and CDR2: MNHEY, SVGAGI. The CDR3 has 15 amino acids. In nucleotides, the CDR3 is TGTGCCAGCAGTTATTTGCGGACGGCCAATTCACCCCTCCACTTT. This codes for CASSYLRTANSPLHF.

The V and J genes are TRBV28 and TRBJ1-3; the match to TRBD1 covers 8 bases. The CDR3 is 15 residues long. V dropped 8 bases and J dropped 10; count of bases not matched to a gene: 16. Germline lookup yields CDR1 MDHEN and CDR2 SYDVKM. CDR3 sequence (DNA): TGTGCCAGCGGTAATCCAGGACAGGGTAGAGGGACCATATATTTT. Its translation is CASGNPGQGRGTIYF.

The sample holds one count of this clone. The rearrangement links TRBV5-1 to TRBJ2-2; the D gene is possibly TRBD1 (5 bases). This CDR3 is 15 amino acids long. From germline, CDR1 is SGHRS and CDR2 YFSETQ. Trimming shortened V by 7 bases and J by 2 bases, and 15 bases separated the two germline ends. The CDR3 loop is CASSSSGLNTGELFF. DNA for the CDR3: TGCGCCAGCTCCAGTTCAGGGCTTAACACCGGGGAGCTGTTTTTT.

The gene calls are TRBV5-6 and TRBJ1-2, with a tentative D call TRBD1 (5 bases). Trimming left V 4 bases short and J 6 bases short, with 13 bases between. The CDR3 loop spans 13 amino acids. Germline loops: CDR1 SGHDT, CDR2 YYEEEE. The CDR3, as DNA: TGTGCCAGCAGCGGGGGGACCTTCGATGGCTACACCTTC. Translation gives CASSGGTFDGYTF.

The table lists this clone with a count of one. The gene calls are TRBV7-2 and TRBJ2-3; D unclear. V gave up 5 bases and J gave up 2 bases, with 11 bases separating them. Germline V gives CDR1 SGHTA, CDR2 FQGNSA. The CDR3 contains 14 residues. This chain's CDR3 is CASSKPGLTDTQYF. The CDR3 DNA follows: TGTGCCAGCAGCAAACCGGGCCTCACAGATACGCAGTATTTT.

The rearrangement joins TRBV11-3 to TRBJ2-5, with 11 bases lining up with TRBD2. The length of the CDR3 is 18 residues. V lost 0 bases and J lost 3; bases outside the gene matches: 9. Germline assignment: CDR1 SGHNT and CDR2 YENEEA. As DNA, the CDR3 is TGTGCCAGCAGCTTAGACATCACCCTAGCGGGGGGTAAAGAGACCCAGTACTTC. Its translation: CASSLDITLAGGKETQYF.